Listed below are T cell receptor beta chains from one sample, sequenced in a study of human T cells and chemical hapten exposure. A single record per CDR3 protein comes from TCRdb applying MiXCR to the RACE reads. The data hold a few hundred thousand distinct CDR3 sequences, with 7.5% to 10% observed a single time. The starting material was whole blood, obtained in connection with sensitization to the hapten diphenylcyclopropenone (DPC). These receptors were collected from a woman aged 35 to 49 with alopecia areata. Some clones in this sample may be carry-over from other donors' samples. CDR3s include the opening cysteine and the closing phenylalanine or tryptophan. Fields, in order: CDR3 protein, CDR3 DNA, V gene, J gene, D gene, clone size. D genes are given only for firm matches. For some rows the clone size is stated as once, few or many, or as a class when expanded; others skip it.

CASSFLGNQPQHF	TGTGCCAGCAGCTTTTTGGGCAATCAGCCCCAGCATTTT	TRBV7-2	TRBJ1-5	-	-
CASSTGRSSDEQFF	TGTGCCAGCAGCACAGGACGGTCCTCGGATGAGCAGTTCTTC	TRBV7-3	TRBJ2-1	-	few
CASSLAQGRNEQYF	TGTGCCAGCAGCTTAGCCCAGGGAAGAAACGAGCAGTACTTC	TRBV11-2	TRBJ2-7	-	-
CAIRRQSENTEAFF	TGTGCCATCAGGCGACAGAGTGAGAACACTGAAGCTTTCTTT	TRBV10-3	TRBJ1-1	-	few
CASSGAQVAYEQYF	TGTGCCAGCAGTGGGGCTCAAGTCGCCTACGAGCAGTACTTC	TRBV3-1	TRBJ2-7	-	many
CASRVLDVETQYF	TGTGCCAGCAGAGTCCTAGACGTAGAGACCCAGTACTTC	TRBV6-1	TRBJ2-5	-	-
CSARDYGSYTDTQYF	TGCAGTGCTAGAGATTACGGGTCCTACACAGATACGCAGTATTTT	TRBV20-1	TRBJ2-3	-	-
CSAAGSWGNQPQHF	TGCAGTGCTGCAGGGAGTTGGGGCAATCAGCCCCAGCATTTT	TRBV20-1	TRBJ1-5	-	many
CASSYTSGKADTQYF	TGTGCCAGCAGTTACACCAGCGGGAAGGCAGATACGCAGTATTTT	TRBV6-2/TRBV6-3	TRBJ2-3	TRBD2	few
CASSPGTSGTGETQYF	TGTGCCAGCAGCCCTGGGACTAGCGGGACTGGAGAGACCCAGTACTTC	TRBV28	TRBJ2-5	TRBD2	few
CASSYRTDQETQYF	TGTGCCAGCAGCTACCGGACGGATCAAGAGACCCAGTACTTC	TRBV7-9	TRBJ2-5	-	-
CATSDLVRSTEQFF	TGTGCCACCAGTGATTTAGTCAGGTCAACCGAGCAGTTCTTC	TRBV24-1	TRBJ2-1	-	-
CATSDAGAAGGPQETQYF	TGTGCCACCAGTGATGCGGGGGCAGCGGGAGGCCCCCAAGAGACCCAGTACTTC	TRBV24-1	TRBJ2-5	TRBD2	many
CASSLQGDRTEAFF	TGTGCCAGCAGCTTACAGGGGGACAGGACTGAAGCTTTCTTT	TRBV7-2	TRBJ1-1	TRBD1	few
CASSLASGTYEQYF	TGTGCCAGCAGCTTAGCTAGCGGGACCTACGAGCAGTACTTC	TRBV7-2	TRBJ2-7	TRBD2	many
CASSLDPTGVVTEAFF	TGTGCCAGCAGCTTAGACCCCACAGGGGTGGTTACTGAAGCTTTCTTT	TRBV11-2	TRBJ1-1	TRBD1	many
CASSLEGGTATYEQYF	TGTGCCAGCAGCCTCGAAGGAGGGACGGCTACCTACGAGCAGTACTTC	TRBV11-2	TRBJ2-7	-	many
CASSTVANGYTF	TGTGCCAGCAGTACAGTCGCAAATGGCTACACCTTC	TRBV28	TRBJ1-2	-	-
CASSLGDSYGYTF	TGTGCCAGCAGCTTAGGGGATAGCTATGGCTACACCTTC	TRBV7-8	TRBJ1-2	-	-
CASSLGTGRREKLFF	TGTGCCAGCAGTTTAGGTACAGGGAGAAGGGAAAAACTGTTTTTT	TRBV12-3/TRBV12-4	TRBJ1-4	-	-
CASSTSLTTGATEAFF	TGCGCCAGCAGCACAAGCCTTACGACAGGGGCGACTGAAGCTTTCTTT	TRBV5-1	TRBJ1-1	TRBD1	-
CASSPTPLRPYEQYF	TGTGCCAGCAGCCCGACCCCTCTGAGACCCTACGAGCAGTACTTC	TRBV7-2	TRBJ2-7	-	-
CASSLEASGSSYNEQFF	TGCGCCAGCAGCTTGGAGGCTAGCGGGAGCTCCTACAATGAGCAGTTCTTC	TRBV5-1	TRBJ2-1	TRBD2	few
CASSSSTDYQYF	TGTGCCAGCAGCTCATCGACAGATTATCAGTATTTT	TRBV11-2	TRBJ2-3	-	many
CASSFQGLEVGYTF	TGTGCCAGCAGTTTCCAGGGGTTGGAGGTCGGCTACACCTTC	TRBV7-2	TRBJ1-2	-	few
CASTLTGANVLTF	TGTGCCAGCACCCTGACTGGGGCCAACGTCCTGACTTTC	TRBV12-3/TRBV12-4	TRBJ2-6	-	few
CASSLGGTSTRATDTQYF	TGTGCCAGCAGCTTAGGAGGGACTTCAACAAGGGCCACAGATACGCAGTATTTT	TRBV11-2	TRBJ2-3	-	-
CSASVRRSLRYEQYF	TGCAGTGCTAGTGTCAGGCGCTCGCTTCGCTACGAGCAGTACTTC	TRBV20-1	TRBJ2-7	-	-
CASNHRASDTEAFF	TGTGCCAGCAACCACAGGGCATCGGACACTGAAGCTTTCTTT	TRBV6-2/TRBV6-3	TRBJ1-1	-	-
CAISVGGRTDTQYF	TGTGCCATCAGTGTTGGCGGGAGGACAGATACGCAGTATTTT	TRBV10-3	TRBJ2-3	TRBD2	few
CASSSAGTEAFF	TGTGCCAGCAGCTCGGCCGGGACAGAAGCTTTCTTT	TRBV5-4	TRBJ1-1	-	-
CASSTKLNEQFF	TGTGCCAGTAGTACTAAGTTGAATGAGCAGTTCTTC	TRBV19	TRBJ2-1	-	few
CASSYGPGTLLDEQFF	TGTGCCAGCAGTTACGGGCCGGGGACCCTGTTAGATGAGCAGTTCTTC	TRBV6-5	TRBJ2-1	-	many
CASWTGVDNQPQHF	TGTGCCAGTTGGACAGGGGTAGACAATCAGCCCCAGCATTTT	TRBV12-3/TRBV12-4	TRBJ1-5	TRBD1	-
CSANSGRVTDTQYF	TGCAGTGCCAATAGCGGGAGGGTAACAGATACGCAGTATTTT	TRBV20-1	TRBJ2-3	TRBD2	-
CASSFYRGNYGYTF	TGTGCCAGCAGTTTCTACAGGGGAAACTATGGCTACACCTTC	TRBV28	TRBJ1-2	TRBD1	many